The 17 T cell receptor beta chains presented below share a single source sample, sequenced in a study of T-cell memory formation after mild COVID-19 (dated by TCRdb to the early 2020s). Libraries were made using 5' RACE. Instrument on record: Illumina NovaSeq 6000. The raw public data were reprocessed by TCRdb itself: fastp quality trimming at Q25, MiXCR clonotype calling, in-frame beta chains only. Entries that share a CDR3 protein sequence are merged under the most common genes and DNA. This sample gives 530,000 or so distinct CDR3 sequences in total; 15% to 20% of them show up just once. Around 8.1% of the sample is held by the ten biggest clonotypes. What was sequenced was PBMCs or a T cell subset sorted from them (not recorded which). The receptors were gathered from an adult woman who had mild COVID-19 (a few samples of this study predate the infection). The sample titles of this study are shuffled in the database, so cell type and time point are left out; the donor was told from shared clones.

This clonotype has a handful of counts. The V and J genes are TRBV20-1 and TRBJ2-4, with D tentatively TRBD1 (5 bases). V was shortened by 6 bases and J by 4 bases, with 13 bases between the two germline ends. Germline CDR1 is DFQATT and CDR2 is SNEGSKA (reference sequence). This CDR3 contains 13 residues. The DNA for the CDR3 is TGCAGTGCCCTTGGGGCGCCGAAAAACATTCAGTACTTC. This encodes CSALGAPKNIQYF.

This clonotype was counted only a few times. The chain couples TRBV4-2 to TRBJ1-4; 8 bases map to TRBD1. V lost 0 bases, J lost 5 bases, and 5 bases stayed unmatched. Germline CDR1 is LGHNA and CDR2 is YNFKEQ. This CDR3 comprises 16 residues. This CDR3 reads CASSQDSGTGNEKLFF. DNA for the CDR3: TGTGCCAGCAGCCAAGATTCCGGGACAGGAAATGAAAAACTGTTTTTT.

This clonotype was seen a few times. V is TRBV7-9 and J is TRBJ2-6; 9 positions agree with TRBD1. In germline, CDR1 is SEHNR, CDR2 FQNEAQ (reference sequence). V shed 6 bases, J shed 2 bases, and the junction held 8 bases outside the gene matches. The CDR3 spans 17 residues. CDR3 sequence reads: CASSQGTGSPGANVLTF. CDR3 DNA sequence: TGTGCCAGCAGTCAAGGGACAGGGTCCCCTGGGGCCAACGTCCTGACTTTC.

This clonotype was recorded many times. This sequence joins TRBV18 and TRBJ2-3; D is uncertain. Trimming removed 2 bases at V and 0 bases at J, with 9 bases between. Germline values: CDR1 KGHSH, CDR2 LQKENI. The CDR3 has 15 amino acids. The CDR3 reads CASSPIAASTDTQYF. The DNA for the CDR3 is TGTGCCAGCTCACCAATTGCGGCAAGCACAGATACGCAGTATTTT.

This clonotype was detected a few times. The rearrangement joins TRBV20-1 to TRBJ1-2; no reliable D call. Germline V gene lookup returns CDR1 DFQATT and CDR2 SNEGSKA (reference sequence). Trimming pared 3 bases from V and 1 base from J, leaving 6 bases between. CDR3 length equals 12 residues. The CDR3 region is CSASGYNYGYTF. The CDR3 DNA is TGCAGTGCTAGCGGCTATAACTATGGCTACACCTTC.

In this sample, this clonotype turned up a few times. The chain employs TRBV7-9 and TRBJ2-5; 9 bases agree with TRBD1. Germline V lookup: CDR1 SEHNR, CDR2 FQNEAQ (reference sequence). J lost 6 bases, V lost 3 bases, and 5 bases had no gene match. This CDR3 is built from 14 residues. Written as DNA, the CDR3 is TGTGCCAGCAGCTTTACAGGGGGCGAGAAGACCCAGTACTTC. Translating gives CASSFTGGEKTQYF.

There are many counts of this clonotype. The V gene is TRBV5-1, the J gene TRBJ1-1, with 10 bases matching TRBD1. The CDR3 extends over 19 amino acids. Losses at the gene ends were 4 bases for V and 6 bases for J; bases not matched to a gene: 21. The germline gives CDR1 SGHRS, CDR2 YFSETQ. The CDR3 DNA reads TGCGCCAGCAGCACCGGACAGGGGGTAATTACTCTAGAGGGCCCTGAAGCTTTCTTT. Its translation is CASSTGQGVITLEGPEAFF.

This clonotype has a handful of counts. J is TRBJ2-5 and V is TRBV28, with 12 nucleotides matching TRBD2. This CDR3 comprises 18 residues. Germline V gene lookup returns CDR1 MDHEN and CDR2 SYDVKM. The junction had 16 bases not matched to a gene; V was cut back by 7 bases and J by 4 bases. CDR3 bases: TGTGCCAGCACGAAGGGGTGGCTAGCGGGAGGGGTCGTAGAGACCCAGTACTTC. It encodes CASTKGWLAGGVVETQYF.

V gene TRBV5-4 combines with J gene TRBJ2-3; TRBD2 aligns across 7 bases. This CDR3 comprises 17 residues. Per the germline V gene, CDR1 is SGHNT and CDR2 is YYREEE (reference sequence). Trimming took 1 base from V and 4 from J; bases not matched to a gene: 12. CDR3 residues: CASSLNVGGGAPDTQYF. Written as DNA, the CDR3 is TGTGCCAGCAGCTTGAATGTCGGCGGGGGTGCCCCAGATACGCAGTATTTT.

The chain has TRBV7-9 and TRBJ1-1; D is undetermined. The CDR3 is 15 residues long. Germline CDR1 reads SEHNR; CDR2 reads FQNEAQ (reference sequence). The V end lost 3 bases, the J end lost 0 bases, and 11 bases lay between the germline ends. CDR3 nucleotide sequence: TGTGCCAGCAGCTTCGGACGGACCATGAACACTGAAGCTTTCTTT. This sequence encodes CASSFGRTMNTEAFF. Drawing the rest from reference TRBV7-9 and TRBJ1-1, the complete variable domain is DTGVSQNPRHKITKRGQNVTFRCDPISEHNRLYWYRQTLGQGPEFLTYFQNEAQLEKSRLLSDRFSAERPKGSFSTLEIQRTEQGDSAMYLCASSFGRTMNTEAFFGQGTRLTVV.

The chain employs TRBV29-1 and TRBJ2-5, with 11 bases aligning to TRBD2. Germline loops: CDR1 SQVTM, CDR2 ANQGSEA. The CDR3 has 14 residues. Losses at the gene ends were 3 bases for V and 4 bases for J; bases not matched to a gene: 4. In DNA, the CDR3 is TGCAGCGTTGAGCTAGCGGGAGGTCGAGAGACCCAGTACTTC. It specifies CSVELAGGRETQYF.

The chain uses TRBV4-1 and TRBJ2-7; 7 nucleotides match TRBD2. The V gene's germline CDR1 is MGHRA and CDR2 YSYEKL. The CDR3 runs 16 residues. V lost 2 bases to trimming and J lost 2 bases; unmatched junction nucleotides: 9. The CDR3 bases are TGCGCCAGCAGCCAATCATGGCCTAGCGGAACCTACGAGCAGTACTTC. It is translated as CASSQSWPSGTYEQYF.

The table lists this clonotype with a few counts. The rearrangement joins TRBV15 to TRBJ1-2; D not certain. V lost 0 bases and J lost 1, with 9 bases in between. From germline, CDR1 is LNHNV and CDR2 YYDKDF (reference sequence). There are 15 residues in the CDR3. The CDR3 sequence is CATSRDPELNYGYTF. CDR3 bases: TGTGCCACCAGCAGAGATCCGGAACTTAACTATGGCTACACCTTC.

A few counts support this clonotype. The chain combines TRBV21-1 with TRBJ2-1; the D call of TRBD2 is as the table states it, not checked on the DNA. TRBV21-1 is recorded as a pseudogene. The CDR3 runs to 14 residues. Written as DNA, the CDR3 is TGTGCCAGCAGCAATGCTAGCGGCTACAATGAGCAGTTCTTC. It is translated as CASSNASGYNEQFF.

V usage is TRBV9 and J usage is TRBJ1-1; D unresolved. Germline V CDR1 and CDR2: SGDLS, YYNGEE. The V gene lost 1 base and the J gene lost 4 bases, with 8 bases spanning the gap. This CDR3 has 13 residues. The CDR3 DNA reads TGTGCCAGCAGCGTATCCGTGGCCACTGAAGCTTTCTTT. Translation gives CASSVSVATEAFF.

This clonotype occurred a few times. The chain carries TRBV5-4 and TRBJ2-7, with 11 nucleotides matching TRBD2. After removal of 5 bases from V and 4 bases from J, the junction contained 5 bases not matched to a gene. The CDR3 consists of 14 residues. CDR1 SGHNT and CDR2 YYREEE come from the germline V gene (reference sequence). The CDR3 sequence: CASRLAGGDYEQYF. In DNA, the CDR3 is TGTGCCAGCAGGCTAGCGGGGGGCGATTACGAGCAGTACTTC.

The rearrangement uses TRBV6-2 or TRBV6-3 and TRBJ2-7, with no clear D. Germline V gene data show CDR1 as MNHEY and CDR2 as SVGEGT. The CDR3 loop spans 13 amino acids. Trimming removed 2 bases from V and 2 bases from J, with 7 bases in between. As DNA, the CDR3 is TGTGCCAGCAGTTACGGAACCACCTACGAGCAGTACTTC. Amino acid sequence: CASSYGTTYEQYF.